In this sample, the clone carrying this T cell receptor beta chain turned up a few times. Antigen unknown. These data are taken from a study of blood T cells in healthy people across ages. About the study: Every two T cells gave about one barcoded beta molecule via template switching.

Study outcomes and limitations: Versus aged donors, long-lived donors had higher diversity and more naive CD4+ cells. Per million T cells, TCR beta diversity dropped roughly linearly as age increased.

V was shortened by 4 bases and J by 0 bases, with 17 bases between the two germline ends. CDR1 and CDR2 (germline): SGHTA, FQGNSA. The CDR3 spans 17 residues. The total RNA that was extracted per sample amounted to at least 5.5 micrograms. The use of a sample-barcoded 5' primer and a J-beta primer mix characterized a second PCR of roughly 6 to 12 cycles. TCRdb used MiXCR to reprocess the 5' RACE reads, holding one entry per CDR3 protein. The sample consists of more than 650,000 distinct CDR3 sequences, 22% of them appearing once. This TCR derives from a man between 70 and 80 years old in good health. The sequenced material came from blood. The rearrangement uses TRBV7-2 and TRBJ2-3, with D unclear. CDR3 amino acids: CASSSTFSVISTDTQYF. The CDR3 coding sequence is TGTGCCAGCAGCTCCACATTCTCGGTGATTAGCACAGATACGCAGTATTTT.